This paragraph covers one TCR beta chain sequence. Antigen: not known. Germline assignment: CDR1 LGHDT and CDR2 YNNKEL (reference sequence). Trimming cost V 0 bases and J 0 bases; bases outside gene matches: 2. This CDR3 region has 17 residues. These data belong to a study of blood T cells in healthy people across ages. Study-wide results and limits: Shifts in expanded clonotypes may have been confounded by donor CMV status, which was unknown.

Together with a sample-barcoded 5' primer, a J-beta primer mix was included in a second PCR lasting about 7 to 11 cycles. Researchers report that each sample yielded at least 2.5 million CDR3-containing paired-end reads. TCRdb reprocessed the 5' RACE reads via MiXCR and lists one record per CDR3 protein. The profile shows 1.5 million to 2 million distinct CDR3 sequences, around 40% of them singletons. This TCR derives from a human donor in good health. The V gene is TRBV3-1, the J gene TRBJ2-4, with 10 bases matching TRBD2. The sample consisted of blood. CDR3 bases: TGTGCCAGCAGCCAAGACCCTAGCGGGGGAGCCAAAAACATTCAGTACTTC. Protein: CASSQDPSGGAKNIQYF.